Listed here are 20 T cell receptor beta chains from one sample, sequenced in a study of OX40 agonist ivuxolimab in advanced cancers. Only in-frame clones appear in the TCRdb table, and some are missing; sequencing was by immunoSEQ multiplex PCR. The sample holds roughly 43,000 clones, roughly 91% seen once. Sequencing was performed on CD4+ or CD8+ T cells sorted from blood, taken in a trial of the OX40 agonist ivuxolimab. Receptor source: an adult with an advanced solid tumor such as melanoma, head and neck, liver or kidney cancer.

The chain couples TRBV7-8 to TRBJ2-7; 9 nucleotides agree with TRBD1. The V gene's germline CDR1 is SGHVS and CDR2 FQNEAQ. V was pared by 5 bases and J by 6 bases, with 11 bases of the junction left unmatched. The CDR3 runs 15 residues. The CDR3 protein is CASSPRDRVAPEQYF. The CDR3 DNA reads TGTGCCAGCAGCCCCCGGGACAGGGTGGCCCCCGAGCAGTACTTC.

The V gene is TRBV29-1, the J gene TRBJ2-7, with a weak D call TRBD2 (5 bases). Trimming removed 0 bases at V and 7 bases at J, with 10 bases between. This CDR3 spans 12 amino acids. Germline CDR1 and CDR2: SQVTM and ANQGSEA. The CDR3: CSVEEAGGEQYV. The CDR3 DNA reads TGCAGCGTTGAAGAAGCCGGAGGAGAGCAGTACGTC.

This clone is labeled medium-sized. The CDR3 nucleotides read TGTGCCAGCAGCAAACCGGGACAAACCTACGAGCAGTACTTC. Protein sequence: CASSKPGQTYEQYF. This rearrangement joins TRBV7-8 to TRBJ2-7, with D possibly TRBD1 on 6 matching bases. This CDR3 is built from 14 residues. From germline, CDR1 is SGHVS and CDR2 FQNEAQ. Trimming removed 5 bases at V and 2 bases at J, with 13 bases between.

With respect to this clone: Germline is not matched at one junction end, which may reflect a read error. J is TRBJ1-3 and V is TRBV6-6; D not certain. The CDR3 has 13 residues. The germline V gene has CDR1 MNHNY and CDR2 SVGAGI (reference sequence). This CDR3 is CASTVYSGNTIYF. CDR3 DNA sequence: TGTGCCAGCACGGTGTACTCTGGCAACACCATATATTTT.

The genes are TRBV7-9 and TRBJ2-5; D unresolved. V lost 5 bases, J lost 4 bases, and 11 bases lay in between. This CDR3 has 13 amino acids. Germline assignment: CDR1 SEHNR and CDR2 FQNEAQ (reference sequence). This CDR3 reads CASSGDVPETQYF. DNA for the CDR3: TGTGCCAGCAGCGGCGATGTGCCAGAGACCCAGTACTTC.

The genes are TRBV6-4 and TRBJ1-1; a possible D gene is TRBD1 (5 bases). V shed 3 bases and J shed 4 bases, with 9 bases lying between them. Germline V gene sequence: CDR1 MRHNA, CDR2 SNTAGT. There are 13 residues in the CDR3. For the CDR3, the DNA is TGTGCCAGCAGTGAGGGGGATGGCACTGAAGCTTTCTTT. This encodes CASSEGDGTEAFF.

The V and J genes are TRBV18 and TRBJ2-2; TRBD1 matches 7 bases. The CDR3 loop spans 17 amino acids. The ends lost 3 bases at V and 5 bases at J; junction bases unmatched: 12. Germline CDR1 reads KGHSH; CDR2 reads LQKENI. CDR3: CASSPSKGQTSTGELFF. The CDR3 DNA is TGTGCCAGCTCACCGTCGAAGGGACAGACCTCGACCGGGGAGCTGTTTTTT.

The gene calls are TRBV7-2 and TRBJ2-2; 12 bases fit TRBD2. Losses at the gene ends were 5 bases for V and 3 bases for J; bases not matched to a gene: 7. The CDR3 covers 17 residues. Germline V gene sequence: CDR1 SGHTA, CDR2 FQGNSA. CDR3 protein: CASSPSSGGVHTGELFF. In nucleotides, the CDR3 is TGTGCCAGCAGCCCGTCTAGCGGGGGGGTTCACACCGGGGAGCTGTTTTTT.

The CDR3 here is CAWTRGTDQYF. The CDR3 DNA reads TGTGCCTGGACCAGGGGAACGGACCAGTACTTC. The V gene is TRBV30, the J gene TRBJ2-5, with a weak D call TRBD1 (6 bases). CDR1 and CDR2 from the germline V gene are GTSNPN and SVGIG (reference sequence). Between the trimmed V and J ends, which lost 4 bases and 10 bases, there was a span of 13 bases. CDR3 length: 11 residues.

The CDR3 region has the DNA TGCGCCAGCAGGGGGGACCCTGGGGTTACCGATGAGCAGTTCTTC. Amino acids: CASRGDPGVTDEQFF. The chain recombines TRBV5-1 with TRBJ2-1, with D perhaps matching TRBD1 or TRBD2 (5 bases each). Trimming removed 5 bases at V and 8 bases at J, with 20 bases between. Germline V lookup: CDR1 SGHRS, CDR2 YFSETQ. The CDR3 covers 15 residues.

The chain combines TRBV27 with TRBJ1-2; D possibly corresponds to TRBD1 (5 bases). The CDR3 is made up of 14 amino acids. The V end was cut by 3 bases, the J end by 3 bases, with 11 bases between. The germline CDR1 and CDR2 sequences are MNHEY and SMNVEV (reference sequence). CDR3 sequence: CASSLGGRDYGYTF. For the CDR3, the DNA is TGTGCCAGCAGTTTGGGGGGTAGGGACTATGGCTACACCTTC.

The chain employs TRBV30 and TRBJ2-3; 8 bases agree with TRBD1. The CDR3 is 14 residues long. J lost 2 bases, V lost 3 bases, and 4 bases had no gene match. The germline V gene has CDR1 GTSNPN and CDR2 SVGIG (reference sequence). The DNA of the CDR3 is TGTGCCTGGAGCGACAGGGGTCACACAGATACGCAGTATTTT. Its translation: CAWSDRGHTDTQYF.

The gene calls are TRBV5-6 and TRBJ1-2; D remains unclear. The germline CDR1 and CDR2 sequences are SGHDT and YYEEEE. The CDR3 totals 14 residues. V lost 6 bases and J 3 bases, leaving 15 bases between the germline ends. This chain's CDR3 is CASNSHGQDYGYTF. As DNA, the CDR3 is TGTGCCAGCAATTCCCACGGGCAGGACTATGGCTACACCTTC.

The chain is built from TRBV10-2 and TRBJ1-1; 8 nucleotides agree with TRBD1. The CDR3 is 16 residues long. Germline loops: CDR1 WSHSY, CDR2 SAAADI. Trimming removed 2 bases from V and 7 bases from J; junction bases left unmatched: 12. CDR3 protein: CASSENMQGAIIEAFF. CDR3 nucleotide sequence: TGCGCCAGCAGTGAGAATATGCAGGGGGCTATTATTGAAGCTTTCTTT.

The genes are TRBV5-1 and TRBJ1-1; D remains unclear. This CDR3 is built from 15 residues. Per the germline V gene, CDR1 is SGHRS and CDR2 is YFSETQ. The V end was cut by 0 bases, the J end by 2 bases, with 11 bases between. The CDR3 spells CASSLATVGNTEAFF. The CDR3 bases are TGCGCCAGCAGCTTGGCTACAGTAGGAAACACTGAAGCTTTCTTT. Supplemented by reference TRBV5-1 and TRBJ1-1, the full variable domain reads KAGVTQTPRYLIKTRGQQVTLSCSPISGHRSVSWYQQTPGQGLQFLFEYFSETQRNKGNFPGRFSGRQFSNSRSEMNVSTLELGDSALYLCASSLATVGNTEAFFGQGTRLTVV.

This clone was seen just once. The chain uses TRBV7-8 and TRBJ2-7; TRBD2 matches 9 bases. The CDR3 is made up of 13 amino acids. Per germline, CDR1 SGHVS and CDR2 FQNEAQ. Trimming took 1 base from V and 6 from J; bases not matched to a gene: 1. The CDR3 here is CASSLGGGAEQYV. CDR3 DNA: TGTGCCAGCAGCTTAGGCGGGGGGGCCGAGCAGTACGTC.

This clone came up once. The chain is built from TRBV10-3 and TRBJ1-4, with D tentatively TRBD1 (5 bases). Germline V gene sequence: CDR1 ENHRY, CDR2 SYGVKD. Trimming cost V 0 bases and J 4 bases, with 9 bases left between them. CDR3 length: 15 residues. CDR3 protein: CAISESGRNNEKLFF. The CDR3 coding sequence is TGTGCCATCAGTGAGTCGGGGCGGAATAATGAAAAACTGTTTTTT.

V usage is TRBV27 and J usage is TRBJ1-5; TRBD1 matches 12 bases. The CDR3 totals 19 residues. Germline V gene sequence: CDR1 MNHEY, CDR2 SMNVEV (reference sequence). Germline trimming cut 6 bases from V and 6 bases from J; bases unmatched to any gene: 18. The CDR3 bases are TGTGCCAGCAGCCGAGGTCCGGGACAGGGGGCTGTGGGCAGTCAGCCCCAGCATTTT. It codes for CASSRGPGQGAVGSQPQHF.

V is TRBV9 and J is TRBJ1-5, with 7 bases fitting TRBD1. Germline V gene lookup returns CDR1 SGDLS and CDR2 YYNGEE. The V gene end was trimmed by 3 bases and the J gene end by 2 bases; junction bases not matched to a gene: 2. The CDR3 sequence is 14 residues long. The CDR3 here is CASSAQGGNQPQHF. CDR3 in DNA: TGTGCCAGCAGCGCCCAGGGGGGCAATCAGCCCCAGCATTTT.

This sequence joins TRBV4-1 and TRBJ2-1; D unresolved. In germline, CDR1 is MGHRA, CDR2 YSYEKL. The CDR3 is 15 amino acids. V shed 8 bases and J shed 6 bases, with 20 bases lying between them. The CDR3 protein is CASAYHTESFNEQFF. The CDR3 DNA follows: TGCGCCAGCGCTTACCACACAGAGTCGTTCAATGAGCAGTTCTTC.